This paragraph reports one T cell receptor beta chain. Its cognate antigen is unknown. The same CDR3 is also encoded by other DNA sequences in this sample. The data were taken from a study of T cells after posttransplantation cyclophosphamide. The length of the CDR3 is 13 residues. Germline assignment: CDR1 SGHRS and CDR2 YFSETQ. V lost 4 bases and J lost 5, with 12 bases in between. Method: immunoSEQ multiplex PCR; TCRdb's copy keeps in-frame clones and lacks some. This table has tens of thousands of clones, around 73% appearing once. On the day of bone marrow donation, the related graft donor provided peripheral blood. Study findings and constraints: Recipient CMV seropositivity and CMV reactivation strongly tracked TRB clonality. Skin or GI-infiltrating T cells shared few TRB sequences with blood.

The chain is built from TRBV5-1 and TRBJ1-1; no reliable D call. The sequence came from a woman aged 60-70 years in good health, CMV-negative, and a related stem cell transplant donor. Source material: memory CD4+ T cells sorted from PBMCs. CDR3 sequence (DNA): TGCGCCAGCAGCCCGCCAGGTGGGACTGAAGCTTTCTTT. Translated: CASSPPGGTEAFF.